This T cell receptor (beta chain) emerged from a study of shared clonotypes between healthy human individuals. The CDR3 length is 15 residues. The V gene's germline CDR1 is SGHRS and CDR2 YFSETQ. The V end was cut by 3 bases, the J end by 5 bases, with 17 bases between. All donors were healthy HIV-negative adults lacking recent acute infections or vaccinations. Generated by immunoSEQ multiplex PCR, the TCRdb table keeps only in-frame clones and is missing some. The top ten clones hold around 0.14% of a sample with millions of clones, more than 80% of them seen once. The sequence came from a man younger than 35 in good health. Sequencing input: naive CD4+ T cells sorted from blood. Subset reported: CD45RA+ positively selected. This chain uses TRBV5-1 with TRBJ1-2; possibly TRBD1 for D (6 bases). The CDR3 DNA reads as TGCGCCAGCAGCTCATCAGGGGCTAATTCGTATGGCTACACCTTC. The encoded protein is CASSSSGANSYGYTF.